This T cell receptor (beta chain) was identified in a study of T-cell reconstitution after alpha-beta-depleted transplantation in children (dated by TCRdb to between 2015 and 2016). General notes on the study: The study quantitatively tracked T-cell immune reconstitution after TCRalphabeta/CD19-depleted allogeneic hematopoietic cell transplantation in children using TCR repertoire profiling.

Libraries were constructed by PCR. Data came from an Illumina HiSeq 2500. To normalize quantification of the TCRbeta repertoire, the TCR libraries were built with molecular barcoding that relied on unique molecular identifiers. The public reads were reanalyzed by TCRdb: fastp trimming at Q25, MiXCR alignment, in-frame beta chains only. Here each entry gathers all rows of one CDR3 protein and keeps the most common genes and DNA. The sample yields thousands of distinct CDR3 sequences; approximately 9.1% were counted once. The ten largest clones add up to around 42% of the sample. Explained via the paper, the treatment or condition label denotes: allogeneic hematopoietic cell transplantation with graft depleted of TCRalphabeta T cells and CD19 B cells. The children who served as transplant recipients had been given grafts of TCRalphabeta/CD19-depleted allogeneic hematopoietic cells. The investigation overall reported the following: Over the following months the frequencies of hyperexpanded clones went down, and after one year T-cell counts and TCRbeta diversity were mostly credited to newly produced T cells. In some patients, the high TCRbeta diversity seen at day 60 was put down to recipient T cells and intrathymic progenitors that had survived conditioning. About two months after transplant, the apparently early recovery of alphabetaT-cell counts reportedly depended on just several hundred clones that had expanded rapidly and came from non-depleted graft cells.

The CDR1 and CDR2 encoded by the germline V gene are MNHEY and SVGAGI. There are 15 amino acids in the CDR3, from cysteine to phenylalanine inclusive. Kept here is only the CDR3 DNA, which spans 45 bases and is read in frame from base 1. V ends up 6 bases short and J 7 bases short, with an unmatched junction base count of 10. At least ten counts were recorded for this clonotype. Its antigen has not been determined. There are no base qualities to consult, and no much larger clone falls within one base. Sequencing used PBMCs, mostly from graft donor cells, obtained 180 days after TCRalphabeta/CD19-depleted stem cell transplant. The chain is assembled from TRBV6-5 and TRBJ2-1; 9 bases in between match TRBD1. This clonotype originated in a male patient aged 2 to 9 who had a stem cell transplant for acute lymphoblastic leukemia, so the T cells may come from the graft donor. The DNA is as follows: TGTGCCAGCAGCCGGGACAGGGAGGAAGGGAATGAGCAGTTCTTC. Its protein product is CASSRDREEGNEQFF.